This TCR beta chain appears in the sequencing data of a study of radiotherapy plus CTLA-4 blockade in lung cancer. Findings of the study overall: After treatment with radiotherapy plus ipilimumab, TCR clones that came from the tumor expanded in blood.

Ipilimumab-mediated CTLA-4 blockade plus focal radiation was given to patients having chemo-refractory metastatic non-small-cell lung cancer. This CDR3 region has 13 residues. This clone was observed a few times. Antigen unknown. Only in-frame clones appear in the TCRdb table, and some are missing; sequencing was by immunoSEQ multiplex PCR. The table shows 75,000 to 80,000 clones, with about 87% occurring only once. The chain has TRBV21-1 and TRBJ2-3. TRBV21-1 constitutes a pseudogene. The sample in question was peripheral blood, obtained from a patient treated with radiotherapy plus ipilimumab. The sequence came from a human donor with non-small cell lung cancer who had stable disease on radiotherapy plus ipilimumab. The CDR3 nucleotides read TGTGCCAGCAGCCCCGGCGTGGGGGATACGCAGTATTTT. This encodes CASSPGVGDTQYF.